This T cell receptor beta chain is from a study of OX40 agonist ivuxolimab in advanced cancers. On this clone itself: Its antigen is not identified.

The study, taken as a whole, reports: There were, on average, more expanded clones in CD8+ T cells than in CD4+.

Samples of blood were obtained at baseline, on cycle 4 day 1, and on cycle 7 day 1. The V end lost 3 bases, the J end lost 10 bases, and 13 bases lay between the germline ends. The CDR3 length is 13 residues. Per germline, CDR1 KGHSH and CDR2 LQKENI. Data came from immunoSEQ multiplex PCR; TCRdb stores just in-frame clones and leaves some out. The sample lists approximately 74,000 clones, roughly 80% occurring once. The source is an adult with an advanced solid tumor such as melanoma, head and neck, liver or kidney cancer. The genes are TRBV18 and TRBJ2-1, with D possibly being TRBD2 (6 bases). The sample here was CD4+ or CD8+ T cells sorted from blood, taken in a trial of the OX40 agonist ivuxolimab. The CDR3 is CASSPGLGEEQFF. The CDR3, as DNA: TGTGCCAGCTCACCGGGACTCGGTGAGGAGCAGTTCTTC.